The 25 T cell receptor beta chains listed next were all sequenced from one sample in a study of T cells in Graves' hyperthyroidism and ophthalmopathy. Template material for amplifying TCR beta CDR3 regions consisted of RNA transcripts. During a first-round RT-PCR of the TCR CDR3, the HTBI primer set was used. TCRdb re-called the multiplex PCR reads with MiXCR, one entry per CDR3 protein. The sample includes 480,000 or so distinct CDR3 sequences, 46% of them seen just once. The sequenced sample consisted of peripheral blood or thyroid tissue (not recorded which). These TCRs come from an adult woman with Graves' disease, either hyperthyroidism or ophthalmopathy (not recorded which).

This clonotype was counted at least ten times. This chain's CDR3 is CSAPGPSVGYTF. The CDR3 nucleotides read TGCAGTGCTCCCGGGCCCTCGGTGGGCTACACCTTC. The J gene is TRBJ1-2, the V gene TRBV20-1, with no clear D. Deletions cut 5 bases from V and 8 bases from J, with 15 bases between. Germline V gene sequence: CDR1 DFQATT, CDR2 SNEGSKA (reference sequence). This CDR3 region has 12 residues.

The V and J genes are TRBV7-2 and TRBJ1-5; 7 nucleotides match TRBD1. The CDR3 totals 16 residues. The germline gives CDR1 SGHTA, CDR2 FQGNSA. Trimming took 7 bases from V and 2 from J; bases not matched to a gene: 11. CDR3: CASTSGGQVGNQPQHF. CDR3 bases: TGTGCCAGCACCAGCGGCGGACAGGTTGGCAATCAGCCCCAGCATTTT.

About this clonotype itself: A much larger clone is a single base away; this may be a read error. The CDR3, as DNA: TGTGCCAGCACTTACGGCAGCCCTGGAGGGGAGCTGTTTTTT. Protein product: CASTYGSPGGELFF. The chain joins TRBV6-5 to TRBJ2-2; no clear D. The CDR3 has 14 residues. CDR1 and CDR2 from the germline V gene are MNHEY and SVGAGI.

This clonotype has only one observation. The rearrangement links TRBV29-1 to TRBJ2-3; possible D gene TRBD1, 6 bases. The germline gives CDR1 SQVTM, CDR2 ANQGSEA. The CDR3 has 19 amino acids. V was cut by 3 bases and J by 2 bases, with 27 bases left in between. CDR3 loop: CSVESGRGHAAQITDTQYF. The CDR3 coding sequence is TGCAGCGTTGAGTCGGGCAGGGGCCACGCAGCACAGATCACAGATACGCAGTATTTT.

This clonotype is a singleton in its sample. The rearrangement uses TRBV7-2 and TRBJ1-4; D may be TRBD1 (6 bases). CDR1 and CDR2 from the germline V gene are SGHTA and FQGNSA. The CDR3 consists of 14 residues. Between the trimmed V and J ends, which lost 5 bases and 5 bases, there was a span of 12 bases. The DNA for the CDR3 is TGTGCCAGCAGCCCCTCGGGGGCGAATGAAAAACTGTTTTTT. It is translated as CASSPSGANEKLFF.

This clonotype was counted ten times or more. Its ends do not fully match the called genes, so a read error is possible. The chain employs TRBV7-9 and TRBJ2-7; D is perhaps TRBD1 (7 bases). The CDR3 contains 18 residues. Germline loops: CDR1 SEHNR, CDR2 FQNEAQ (reference sequence). The CDR3 loop is CASSQDQGGRLLNYEQYF. CDR3 DNA sequence: TGCGCCAGCAGCCAAGATCAGGGGGGCAGGCTTCTTAACTACGAGCAGTACTTC.

This clonotype was detected ten times or more. The chain has TRBV20-1 and TRBJ1-6; the D gene is possibly TRBD1 (5 bases). This CDR3 is built from 14 residues. CDR1 is DFQATT, CDR2 SNEGSKA, per germline (reference sequence). V lost 3 bases, J lost 2 bases, and 8 bases lay in between. The CDR3 loop reads CSARGVPYNSPLHF. CDR3 in DNA: TGCAGTGCTAGGGGGGTGCCCTATAATTCACCCCTCCACTTT.

In the case of this clonotype: This may be a read error: a much more frequent sequence differs by one nucleotide. This sequence joins TRBV29-1 and TRBJ2-7; D may be TRBD2 (6 bases). Germline V gene data show CDR1 as SQVTM and CDR2 as ANQGSEA. The CDR3 totals 11 residues. V lost 7 bases to trimming and J lost 7 bases, with 14 bases between them. The CDR3 DNA reads as TGCAGCGCTGGGGGGTCGGCTGAGCAGTACTTC. Its translation: CSAGGSAEQYF.

Many counts were recorded for this clonotype. The DNA for the CDR3 is TGTGCCAGCAGTTTACTTGCGAACCAAGAGACCCAGTACTTC. Its translation is CASSLLANQETQYF. This chain links TRBV12-3 or TRBV12-4 with TRBJ2-5; D unclear. Trimming stripped 2 bases from V and 0 bases from J, with 7 bases between. The CDR3 is 14 amino acids.

At least ten counts were recorded for this clonotype. The V and J genes are TRBV5-1 and TRBJ1-6; 8 bases match TRBD1. V gave up 0 bases and J gave up 8 bases; unmatched junction bases: 1. This CDR3 is 14 amino acids long. The germline V gene has CDR1 SGHRS and CDR2 YFSETQ. Written as DNA, the CDR3 is TGCGCCAGCAGCTTGGCGACAGGGGATTCACCCCTCCACTTT. Translating gives CASSLATGDSPLHF.

The genes are TRBV7-9 and TRBJ2-7; D is possibly TRBD1 (6 bases). Germline values: CDR1 SEHNR, CDR2 FQNEAQ (reference sequence). The CDR3 spans 13 residues. Between the trimmed V and J ends, which lost 3 bases and 6 bases, there was a span of 12 bases. This chain's CDR3 is CASSLSRGGEQYF. The CDR3 nucleotides read TGTGCCAGCAGCTTGAGCAGGGGCGGCGAGCAGTACTTC.

This chain uses TRBV10-2 with TRBJ1-1; TRBD1 aligns across 9 bases. J was trimmed by 5 bases and V by 6 bases; bases with no gene match: 10. The germline gives CDR1 WSHSY, CDR2 SAAADI. The CDR3 totals 15 residues. CDR3 bases: TGCGCCAGCAGGAGTGGTAGGACAGGGGAAACTGAAGCTTTCTTT. Amino acid sequence: CASRSGRTGETEAFF.

There are many counts of this clonotype. This chain uses TRBV20-1 with TRBJ1-2, with D possibly TRBD1 on 6 matching bases. The V gene lost 1 base and the J gene lost 2 bases, with 8 bases spanning the gap. CDR3 size: 13 residues. CDR1 DFQATT and CDR2 SNEGSKA come from the germline V gene (reference sequence). CDR3 region: CSARGGQNYGYTF. DNA of the CDR3: TGCAGTGCTAGAGGCGGACAGAACTATGGCTACACCTTC.

This clonotype was seen ten or more times. This rearrangement joins TRBV14 to TRBJ2-2; D remains ambiguous. Trimming took 3 bases from V and 4 from J, leaving 9 bases between them. This CDR3 has 14 residues. Germline V gene lookup returns CDR1 SGHDN and CDR2 FVKESK. CDR3: CASSQKNTTGELFF. Here the CDR3 DNA reads TGTGCCAGCAGCCAGAAGAATACCACCGGGGAGCTGTTTTTT.

This chain connects TRBV20-1 to TRBJ1-6; D is unresolved. The germline CDR1 and CDR2 sequences are DFQATT and SNEGSKA (reference sequence). The V gene lost 8 bases and the J gene lost 10 bases, with 12 bases spanning the gap. This CDR3 spans 11 amino acids. CDR3 sequence (DNA): TGCAGTCGTATTAAAGTGTCACCCCTCCACTTT. Amino acids: CSRIKVSPLHF.

The rearrangement links TRBV3-1 to TRBJ1-4; D might be TRBD1 (5 bases). Trimming pared 4 bases from V and 7 bases from J, leaving 16 bases between. This CDR3 has 15 residues. Germline V lookup: CDR1 LGHDT, CDR2 YNNKEL (reference sequence). CDR3 region: CASSRTGAGSEKLFF. DNA of the CDR3: TGTGCCAGCAGCCGAACTGGGGCCGGGAGTGAAAAACTGTTTTTT.

The CDR3 sequence is CASSRRVPTDTQYF. In nucleotides, the CDR3 is TGTGCCAGCAGTCGCAGGGTCCCCACAGATACGCAGTATTTT. This chain joins TRBV6-5 and TRBJ2-3; D may be TRBD1 (5 bases). The CDR3 is 14 residues long. CDR1 and CDR2 from the germline V gene are MNHEY and SVGAGI. Trimming removed 5 bases at V and 2 bases at J, with 11 bases between.

V usage is TRBV7-3 and J usage is TRBJ1-5; tentatively, D is TRBD1 (5 bases). From germline, CDR1 is SGHTA and CDR2 FQGTGA. CDR3 length equals 15 residues. V was pared by 3 bases and J by 11 bases, with 20 bases between. CDR3 DNA sequence: TGTGCCAGCAGCTTTGCGGGAGATAGGGGCGAGACCCAGCATTTT. It translates to CASSFAGDRGETQHF.

The rearrangement uses TRBV29-1 and TRBJ1-1; D is possibly TRBD1 (6 bases). CDR1 is SQVTM, CDR2 ANQGSEA, per germline. V was shortened by 7 bases and J by 0 bases, with 9 bases between the two germline ends. The CDR3 covers 12 residues. CDR3 region: CSGQVMNTEAFF. CDR3 coding DNA: TGCAGCGGACAGGTTATGAACACTGAAGCTTTCTTT.

This clonotype was seen a few times. V gene TRBV7-6 combines with J gene TRBJ2-7; maybe TRBD2 (5 bases). The CDR3 has 13 residues. Germline V gene data show CDR1 as SGHVS and CDR2 as FNYEAQ. V lost 1 base and J lost 6, with 10 bases in between. The CDR3 region has the DNA TGTGCCAGCAGCTTAGAGTGGGGAGCCGAGCAGTACTTC. This translates into CASSLEWGAEQYF.

Ten or more counts support this clonotype. The gene calls are TRBV14 and TRBJ2-2; D ambiguous. Trimming took 2 bases from V and 1 from J, leaving 8 bases between them. This CDR3 is built from 15 residues. Germline CDR1 and CDR2: SGHDN and FVKESK. The CDR3 DNA sequence: TGTGCCAGCAGCCAAAATCTAGAGAACACCGGGGAGCTGTTTTTT. Translating it yields CASSQNLENTGELFF.

The chain combines TRBV9 with TRBJ1-6; D unresolved. The CDR3 contains 14 residues. The V gene's germline CDR1 is SGDLS and CDR2 YYNGEE. The V gene lost 4 bases and the J gene lost 7 bases, with 12 bases spanning the gap. The CDR3 bases are TGTGCCAGCAGCTCCTGGGGAACAAATTCACCCCTCCACTTT. Amino acid sequence: CASSSWGTNSPLHF.

This clonotype was seen once. The J gene is TRBJ1-4, the V gene TRBV12-3 or TRBV12-4; no firm D call. The CDR3 has 12 amino acids. V gave up 2 bases and J gave up 8 bases, with 6 bases separating them. DNA for the CDR3: TGTGCCAGCAGTTTATTGTCGGAAAAACTGTTTTTT. Its protein product is CASSLLSEKLFF.

V and J are TRBV28 and TRBJ2-5, with D hard to call. The CDR3 is 15 residues long. Trimming stripped 1 base from V and 2 bases from J, with 11 bases between. Germline CDR1 and CDR2: MDHEN and SYDVKM. CDR3 bases: TGTGCCAGCAGTTTATTGCCACCCAGACAAGAGACCCAGTACTTC. This translates into CASSLLPPRQETQYF.

This clonotype was counted many times. CDR3 sequence: CASSGTGPAAPQHF. The DNA for the CDR3 is TGTGCCAGCAGTGGAACAGGGCCGGCCGCGCCCCAGCATTTT. The J gene is TRBJ1-5, the V gene TRBV6-5; D may be TRBD1 (6 bases). Trimming stripped 5 bases from V and 9 bases from J, with 17 bases between. The germline V gene has CDR1 MNHEY and CDR2 SVGAGI. The CDR3 contains 14 residues.